Each of the 21 T cell receptor beta chains below was sequenced from the same sample in a study of blood T cell repertoires in COVID-19. Profiled with immunoSEQ multiplex PCR; TCRdb holds only in-frame clones, not every one. The sample records 70,000 to 90,000 clones, 85% being singletons. The specimen was peripheral blood. The receptors come from a man between 60 and 75 years old with acute or convalescent COVID-19.

The chain carries TRBV6-4 and TRBJ2-6; perhaps TRBD1 as D (6 bases). The germline CDR1 and CDR2 sequences are MRHNA and SNTAGT. The CDR3 is 16 residues long. The V gene lost 6 bases and the J gene lost 0 bases, with 12 bases spanning the gap. CDR3 nucleotides: TGTGCCAGCAGCCTATCAGGGGTCTCTGGGGCCAACGTCCTGACTTTC. As protein: CASSLSGVSGANVLTF.

For this clone: Given a much more abundant clone one base away, this may be a read error. Other DNA variants within this sample encode the same CDR3. The chain is built from TRBV19 and TRBJ1-2; perhaps TRBD1 as D (5 bases). Germline assignment: CDR1 LNHDA and CDR2 SQIVND (reference sequence). V was cut by 3 bases and J by 1 base, with 6 bases left in between. This CDR3 contains 13 residues. The CDR3, as DNA: TGTGCCAGTAGTATGCAGGGTAACTATGGCTACACCTTC. Translation gives CASSMQGNYGYTF.

The chain is built from TRBV3-1 (or the pseudogene TRBV3-2) and TRBJ2-1, with TRBD2 matching 11 bases. J was trimmed by 0 bases and V by 2 bases; bases with no gene match: 6. From germline, CDR1 is LGHDT and CDR2 YNNKEL (reference sequence). The CDR3 sequence is 18 residues long. CDR3 amino acids: CASSQLAGGPPSYNEQFF. As DNA, the CDR3 is TGTGCCAGCAGCCAACTAGCGGGGGGTCCCCCCTCCTACAATGAGCAGTTCTTC.

This chain uses TRBV2 with TRBJ1-2; TRBD1 might be the D (6 bases). V was pared by 5 bases and J by 4 bases, with 14 bases between. Germline assignment: CDR1 SNHLY and CDR2 FYNNEI. The CDR3 loop spans 14 amino acids. CDR3 residues: CASSYRDTGYGYTF. DNA of the CDR3: TGTGCCAGCAGTTACCGGGACACGGGCTATGGCTACACCTTC.

The V gene is TRBV18, the J gene TRBJ2-7; D is unresolved. Deletions cut 4 bases from V and 4 bases from J, with 11 bases between. This CDR3 is built from 13 residues. Germline lookup yields CDR1 KGHSH and CDR2 LQKENI. The CDR3 DNA follows: TGTGCCAGCTCACGCGATCACTTATACGAGCAGTACTTC. This gives the protein CASSRDHLYEQYF.

The gene calls are TRBV5-4 and TRBJ1-3; TRBD1 agrees at 8 bases. The V and J ends lost 1 base and 0 bases, in that order; junction bases with no gene match: 3. The V gene's germline CDR1 is SGHNT and CDR2 YYREEE (reference sequence). CDR3 length: 16 amino acids. CDR3: CASSLRTGSSGNTIYF. CDR3 in DNA: TGTGCCAGCAGCTTGCGGACAGGGAGCTCTGGAAACACCATATATTTT.

This clone was found once. This sequence joins TRBV4-2 and TRBJ1-1, with D tentatively TRBD1 (6 bases). Trimming left V 0 bases short and J 7 bases short, with 12 bases between. The CDR3 contains 14 residues. The germline gives CDR1 LGHNA, CDR2 YNFKEQ. The CDR3 region is CASSQDLGQFEAFF. In DNA form, the CDR3 reads TGTGCCAGCAGCCAAGATTTAGGACAGTTTGAAGCTTTCTTT.

The genes are TRBV7-3 and TRBJ2-6; no clear D gene. V lost 1 base to trimming and J lost 0 bases, with 7 bases between them. CDR1 is SGHTA and CDR2 is FQGTGA in the germline V gene. The CDR3 consists of 16 residues. The CDR3, as DNA: TGTGCCAGCAGCTTAATCCATTTCTCTGGGGCCAACGTCCTGACTTTC. It yields the protein CASSLIHFSGANVLTF.

The chain recombines TRBV3-1 (or the pseudogene TRBV3-2) with TRBJ2-7, with a weak D call TRBD2 (5 bases). Trimming shortened V by 3 bases and J by 0 bases, and 12 bases separated the two germline ends. The CDR3 has 15 residues. Germline V lookup: CDR1 LGHDT, CDR2 YNNKEL (reference sequence). CDR3 region: CASSQDLRSSYEQYF. In DNA form, the CDR3 reads TGTGCCAGCAGCCAGGACTTAAGGAGCTCCTACGAGCAGTACTTC.

The chain links TRBV6-5 to TRBJ2-2; 8 bases are shared with TRBD1. The CDR3 has 14 amino acids. Unmatched junction bases numbered 10, after V lost 9 bases and J lost 7 bases. Germline CDR1 and CDR2: MNHEY and SVGAGI. The CDR3 bases are TGTGCCAGTCGAAGGACAGGGCTGATCGGGGAGCTGTTTTTT. Amino acid sequence: CASRRTGLIGELFF.

The gene calls are TRBV29-1 and TRBJ1-1; tentative D call: TRBD1 (5 bases). The germline V and J ends were trimmed by 3 bases and 4 bases, with 15 bases remaining between them. CDR3 length equals 14 residues. Germline CDR1 and CDR2: SQVTM and ANQGSEA. The CDR3 DNA reads TGCAGCGTTGATAAATCAGGGTACGGCACTGAAGCTTTCTTT. Protein product: CSVDKSGYGTEAFF.

This sequence joins TRBV9 and TRBJ2-1; no reliable D call. The length of the CDR3 is 14 residues. Per germline, CDR1 SGDLS and CDR2 YYNGEE. The V gene lost 0 bases and the J gene lost 5 bases, with 9 bases spanning the gap. CDR3 sequence (DNA): TGTGCCAGCAGCGTAGGGGCACAACACAATGAGCAGTTCTTC. Translated, it gives CASSVGAQHNEQFF.

This sequence joins TRBV6-2 or TRBV6-3 and TRBJ1-2; no clear D. V was shortened by 5 bases and J by 6 bases, with 7 bases between the two germline ends. The CDR3 totals 11 residues. Germline loops: CDR1 MNHEY, CDR2 SVGEGT. The CDR3 here is CASSPGDGYTF. The CDR3 DNA follows: TGTGCCAGCAGTCCAGGTGATGGCTACACCTTC.

V and J are TRBV9 and TRBJ2-2; D possibly corresponds to TRBD2 (6 bases). The CDR3 consists of 15 residues. Trimming stripped 0 bases from V and 6 bases from J, with 12 bases between. Per the germline V gene, CDR1 is SGDLS and CDR2 is YYNGEE. The CDR3 coding sequence is TGTGCCAGCAGCGTAGTAGTCGGGGGACCCGGGGAGCTGTTTTTT. Residues: CASSVVVGGPGELFF.

This clone was found a few times. The V call is TRBV7-3, the J call TRBJ1-2, with 10 bases lining up with TRBD1. Losses at the gene ends were 4 bases for V and 7 bases for J; bases not matched to a gene: 3. CDR1 and CDR2 from the germline V gene are SGHTA and FQGTGA. The CDR3 has 13 residues. The CDR3 protein is CASSSRTGGGYTF. The CDR3, as DNA: TGTGCCAGCAGCTCAAGGACAGGGGGTGGCTACACCTTC.

V and J are TRBV10-3 and TRBJ2-5, with 7 bases fitting TRBD2. The germline V gene has CDR1 ENHRY and CDR2 SYGVKD. V was pared by 6 bases and J by 5 bases, with 18 bases of the junction left unmatched. The CDR3 has 17 residues. The CDR3 loop reads CAIRGASSGGSSETQYF. The CDR3 coding sequence is TGTGCCATCAGAGGGGCGTCTAGTGGCGGGAGTTCGGAGACCCAGTACTTC.

This chain links TRBV3-1 (or the pseudogene TRBV3-2) with TRBJ2-5, with 7 bases that match TRBD1. Germline V gene sequence: CDR1 LGHDT, CDR2 YNNKEL (reference sequence). With V trimmed by 6 bases and J by 3 bases, 7 bases remained unmatched. The CDR3 is 14 residues long. The CDR3 DNA reads TGTGCCAGCAGTTCCGCCGGGACAGAAGAGACCCAGTACTTC. Protein sequence: CASSSAGTEETQYF.

The J gene is TRBJ2-3, the V gene TRBV5-1, with TRBD2 matching over 9 bases. The J segment lost 1 base and the V segment lost 3 bases, leaving 6 bases of the junction unmatched. The CDR3 sequence is 16 residues long. The germline V gene has CDR1 SGHRS and CDR2 YFSETQ. CDR3 bases: TGCGCCAGCAGCTCGGAGCGGGGGGCGGGCACAGATACGCAGTATTTT. Translated, it gives CASSSERGAGTDTQYF.

The table lists this clone with a count of one. The chain combines TRBV5-5 with TRBJ2-3, with D possibly TRBD2 on 5 matching bases. Germline assignment: CDR1 SGHKS and CDR2 YYEKEE (reference sequence). CDR3 length equals 16 residues. V was clipped by 0 bases and J by 2 bases, with 13 bases between them. The CDR3 is CASSLGEGANTDTQYF. The CDR3 DNA sequence: TGTGCCAGCAGCTTGGGTGAGGGAGCAAACACAGATACGCAGTATTTT.

A few counts support this clone. The chain joins TRBV7-3 to TRBJ1-4; perhaps TRBD1 as D (5 bases). The length of the CDR3 is 14 residues. The germline V gene has CDR1 SGHTA and CDR2 FQGTGA. V was cut by 2 bases and J by 8 bases, with 12 bases left in between. As DNA, the CDR3 is TGTGCCAGCAGCTTATGGCAGGGCGGCGAAAAACTGTTTTTT. Its protein product is CASSLWQGGEKLFF.

The rearrangement uses TRBV7-9 and TRBJ2-2, with TRBD1 matching 8 bases. Trimming cost V 6 bases and J 2 bases; bases outside gene matches: 5. From germline, CDR1 is SEHNR and CDR2 FQNEAQ (reference sequence). This CDR3 comprises 15 residues. Here the CDR3 reads CASSSGGLNTGELFF. CDR3 nucleotides: TGTGCCAGCAGTTCAGGGGGCTTAAACACCGGGGAGCTGTTTTTT.